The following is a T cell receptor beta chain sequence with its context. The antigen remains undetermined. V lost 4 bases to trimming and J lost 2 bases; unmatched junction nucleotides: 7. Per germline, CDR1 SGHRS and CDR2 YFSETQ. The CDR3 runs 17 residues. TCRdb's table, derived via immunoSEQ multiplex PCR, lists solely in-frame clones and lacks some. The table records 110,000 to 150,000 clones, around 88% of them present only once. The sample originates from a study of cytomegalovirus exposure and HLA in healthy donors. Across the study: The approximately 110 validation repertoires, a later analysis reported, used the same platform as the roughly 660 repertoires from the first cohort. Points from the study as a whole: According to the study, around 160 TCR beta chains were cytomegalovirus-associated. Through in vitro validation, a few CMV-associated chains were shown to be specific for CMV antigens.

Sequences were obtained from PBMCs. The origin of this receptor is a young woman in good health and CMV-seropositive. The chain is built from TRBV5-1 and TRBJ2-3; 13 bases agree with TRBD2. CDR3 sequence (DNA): TGCGCCAGCAGCCCCGGACTAGCGGGGGTTCTCACAGATACGCAGTATTTT. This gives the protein CASSPGLAGVLTDTQYF. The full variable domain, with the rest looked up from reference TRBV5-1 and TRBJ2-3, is KAGVTQTPRYLIKTRGQQVTLSCSPISGHRSVSWYQQTPGQGLQFLFEYFSETQRNKGNFPGRFSGRQFSNSRSEMNVSTLELGDSALYLCASSPGLAGVLTDTQYFGPGTRLTVL.